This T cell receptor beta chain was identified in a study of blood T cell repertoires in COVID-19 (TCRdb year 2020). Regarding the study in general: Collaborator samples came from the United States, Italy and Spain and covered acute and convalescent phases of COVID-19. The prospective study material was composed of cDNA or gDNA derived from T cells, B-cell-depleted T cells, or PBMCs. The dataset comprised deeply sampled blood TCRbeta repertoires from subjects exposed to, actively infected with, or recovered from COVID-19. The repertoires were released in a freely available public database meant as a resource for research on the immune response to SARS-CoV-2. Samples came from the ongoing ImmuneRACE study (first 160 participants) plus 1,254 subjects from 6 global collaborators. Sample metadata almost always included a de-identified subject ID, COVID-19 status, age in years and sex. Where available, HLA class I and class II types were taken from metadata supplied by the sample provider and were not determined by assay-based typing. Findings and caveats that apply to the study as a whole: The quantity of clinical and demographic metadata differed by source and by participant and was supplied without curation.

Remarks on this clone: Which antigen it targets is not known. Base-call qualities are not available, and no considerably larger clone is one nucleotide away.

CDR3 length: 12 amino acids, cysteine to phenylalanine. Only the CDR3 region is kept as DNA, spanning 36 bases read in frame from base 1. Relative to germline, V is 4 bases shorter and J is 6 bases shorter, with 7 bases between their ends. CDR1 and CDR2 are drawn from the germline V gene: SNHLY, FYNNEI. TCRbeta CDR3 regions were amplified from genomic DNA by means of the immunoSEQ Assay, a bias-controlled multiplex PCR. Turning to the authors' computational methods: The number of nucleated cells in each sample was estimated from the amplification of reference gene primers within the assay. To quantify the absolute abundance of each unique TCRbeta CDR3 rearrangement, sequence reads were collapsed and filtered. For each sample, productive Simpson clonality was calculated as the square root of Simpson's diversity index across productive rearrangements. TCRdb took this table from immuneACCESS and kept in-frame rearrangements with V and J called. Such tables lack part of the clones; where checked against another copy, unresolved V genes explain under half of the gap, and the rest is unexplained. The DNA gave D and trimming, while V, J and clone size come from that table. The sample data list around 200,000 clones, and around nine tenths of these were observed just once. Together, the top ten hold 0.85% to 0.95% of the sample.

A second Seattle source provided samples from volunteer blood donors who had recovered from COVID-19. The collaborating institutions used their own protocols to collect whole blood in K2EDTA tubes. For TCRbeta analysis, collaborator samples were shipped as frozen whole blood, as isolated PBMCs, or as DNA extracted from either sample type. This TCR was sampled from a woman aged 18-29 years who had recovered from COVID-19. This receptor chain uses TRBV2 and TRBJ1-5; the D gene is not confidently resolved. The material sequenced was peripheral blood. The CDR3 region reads CASSGGRQPQHF. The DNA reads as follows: TGTGCCAGCAGTGGAGGGCGTCAGCCCCAGCATTTT.